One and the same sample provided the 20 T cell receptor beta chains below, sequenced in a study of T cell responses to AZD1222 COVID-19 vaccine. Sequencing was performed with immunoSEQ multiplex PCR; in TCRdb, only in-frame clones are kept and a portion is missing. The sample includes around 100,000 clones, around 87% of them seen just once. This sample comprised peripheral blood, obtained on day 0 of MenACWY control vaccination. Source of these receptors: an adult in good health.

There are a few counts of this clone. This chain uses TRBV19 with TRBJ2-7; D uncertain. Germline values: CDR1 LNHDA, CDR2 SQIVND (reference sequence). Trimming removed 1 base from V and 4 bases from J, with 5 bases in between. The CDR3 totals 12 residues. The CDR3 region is CASSIVGYEQYF. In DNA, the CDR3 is TGTGCCAGTAGTATAGTGGGGTACGAGCAGTACTTC. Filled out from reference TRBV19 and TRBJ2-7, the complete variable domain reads DGGITQSPKYLFRKEGQNVTLSCEQNLNHDAMYWYRQDPGQGLRLIYYSQIVNDFQKGDIAEGYSVSREKKESFPLTVTSAQKNPTAFYLCASSIVGYEQYFGPGTRLTVT.

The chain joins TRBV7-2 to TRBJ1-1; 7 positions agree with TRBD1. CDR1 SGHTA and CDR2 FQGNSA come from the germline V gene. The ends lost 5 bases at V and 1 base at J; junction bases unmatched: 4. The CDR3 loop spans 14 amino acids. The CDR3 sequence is CASSQDRKNTEAFF. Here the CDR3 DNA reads TGTGCCAGCAGCCAGGACAGGAAGAACACTGAAGCTTTCTTT. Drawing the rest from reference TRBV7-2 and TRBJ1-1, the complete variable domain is GAGVSQSPSNKVTEKGKDVELRCDPISGHTALYWYRQSLGQGLEFLIYFQGNSAPDKSGLPSDRFSAERTGGSVSTLTIQRTQQEDSAVYLCASSQDRKNTEAFFGQGTRLTVV.

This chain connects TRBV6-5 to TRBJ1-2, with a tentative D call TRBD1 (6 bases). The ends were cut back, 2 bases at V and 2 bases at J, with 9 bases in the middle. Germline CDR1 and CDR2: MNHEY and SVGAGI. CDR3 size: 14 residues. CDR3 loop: CASSYDDRNYGYTF. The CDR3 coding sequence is TGTGCCAGCAGTTACGATGACAGGAACTATGGCTACACCTTC.

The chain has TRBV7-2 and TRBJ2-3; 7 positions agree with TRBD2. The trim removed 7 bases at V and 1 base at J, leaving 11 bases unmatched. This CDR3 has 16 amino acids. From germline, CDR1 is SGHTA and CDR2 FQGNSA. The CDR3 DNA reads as TGTGCCAGCACCCTGGGGGGGGGTAGCGGCACAGATACGCAGTATTTT. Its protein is CASTLGGGSGTDTQYF.

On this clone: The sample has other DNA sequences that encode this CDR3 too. The CDR3 spells CASSYRTGSPRGTEAFF. As DNA, the CDR3 is TGTGCCAGCAGTTATAGGACAGGGTCCCCCCGGGGAACCGAAGCTTTCTTT. V is TRBV6-2 or TRBV6-3 and J is TRBJ1-1; 8 bases are a match to TRBD1. The germline V gene has CDR1 MNHEY and CDR2 SVGEGT. The trim removed 3 bases at V and 8 bases at J, leaving 17 bases unmatched. The CDR3 is 17 residues long.

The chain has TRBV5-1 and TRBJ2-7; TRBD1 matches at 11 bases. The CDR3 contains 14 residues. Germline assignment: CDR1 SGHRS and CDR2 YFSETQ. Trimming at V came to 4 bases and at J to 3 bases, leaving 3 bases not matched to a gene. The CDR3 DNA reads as TGCGCCAGCAGCGCGGGACAGGGGGACTACGAGCAGTACTTC. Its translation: CASSAGQGDYEQYF.

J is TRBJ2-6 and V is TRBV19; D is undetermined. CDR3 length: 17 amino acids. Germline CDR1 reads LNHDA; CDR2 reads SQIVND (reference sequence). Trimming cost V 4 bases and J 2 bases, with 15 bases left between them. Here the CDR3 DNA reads TGTGCCAGTAGTAAACAGTCGAGTGGGACTGGGGCCAACGTCCTGACTTTC. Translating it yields CASSKQSSGTGANVLTF.

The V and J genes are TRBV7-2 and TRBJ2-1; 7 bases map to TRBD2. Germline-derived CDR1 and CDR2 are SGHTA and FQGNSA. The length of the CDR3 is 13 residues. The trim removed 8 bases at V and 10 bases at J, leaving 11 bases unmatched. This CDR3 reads CASGTTLPTEQFF. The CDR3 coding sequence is TGTGCCAGCGGGACTACACTGCCCACCGAGCAGTTCTTC.

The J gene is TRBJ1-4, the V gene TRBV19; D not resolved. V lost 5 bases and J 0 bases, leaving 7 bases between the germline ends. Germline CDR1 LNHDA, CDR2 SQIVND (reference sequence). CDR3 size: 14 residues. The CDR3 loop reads CASSDRTTNEKLFF. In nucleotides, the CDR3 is TGTGCCAGTAGTGACCGGACAACTAATGAAAAACTGTTTTTT.

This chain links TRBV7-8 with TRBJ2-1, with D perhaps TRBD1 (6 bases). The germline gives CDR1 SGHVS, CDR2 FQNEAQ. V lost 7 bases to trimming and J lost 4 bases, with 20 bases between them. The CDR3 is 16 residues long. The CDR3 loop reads CASTPPGWGLYNEQFF. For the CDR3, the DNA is TGTGCCAGCACTCCTCCCGGTTGGGGGCTGTACAATGAGCAGTTCTTC.

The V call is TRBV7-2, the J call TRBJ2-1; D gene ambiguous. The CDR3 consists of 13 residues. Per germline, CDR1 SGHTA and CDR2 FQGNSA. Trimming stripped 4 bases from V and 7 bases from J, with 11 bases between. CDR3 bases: TGTGCCAGCAGCTCTCCCATGGAAAATGAGCAGTTCTTC. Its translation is CASSSPMENEQFF.

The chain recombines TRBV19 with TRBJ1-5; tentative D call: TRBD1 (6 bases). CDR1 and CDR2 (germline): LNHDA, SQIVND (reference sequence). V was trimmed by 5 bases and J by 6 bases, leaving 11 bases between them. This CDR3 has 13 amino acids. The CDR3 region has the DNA TGTGCCAGTAGTTCAGGGGCCAGTCAGCCCCAGCATTTT. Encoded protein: CASSSGASQPQHF.

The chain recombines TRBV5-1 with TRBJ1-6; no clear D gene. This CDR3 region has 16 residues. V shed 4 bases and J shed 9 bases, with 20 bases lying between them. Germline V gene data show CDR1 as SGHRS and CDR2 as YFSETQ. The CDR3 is CASSLKGQARGSPLHF. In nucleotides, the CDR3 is TGCGCCAGCAGCCTGAAAGGCCAGGCCCGGGGTTCACCCCTCCACTTT.

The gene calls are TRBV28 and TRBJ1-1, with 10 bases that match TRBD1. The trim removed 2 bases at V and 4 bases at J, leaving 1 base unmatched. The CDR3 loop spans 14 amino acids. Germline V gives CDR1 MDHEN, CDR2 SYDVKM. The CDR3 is CASSLGTGATEAFF. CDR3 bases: TGTGCCAGCAGTTTAGGGACAGGGGCCACTGAAGCTTTCTTT. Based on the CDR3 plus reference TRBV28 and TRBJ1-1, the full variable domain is DVKVTQSSRYLVKRTGEKVFLECVQDMDHENMFWYRQDPGLGLRLIYFSYDVKMKEKGDIPEGYSVSREKKERFSLILESASTNQTSMYLCASSLGTGATEAFFGQGTRLTVV.

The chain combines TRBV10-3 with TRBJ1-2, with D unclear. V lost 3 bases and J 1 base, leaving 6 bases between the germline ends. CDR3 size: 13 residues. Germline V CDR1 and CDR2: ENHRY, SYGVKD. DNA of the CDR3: TGTGCCATCAGTGAACATATTAACTATGGCTACACCTTC. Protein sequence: CAISEHINYGYTF.

CDR3 nucleotide sequence: TGTGCCAGCAGCTCTGGTGAGGGTGGGCCCCAGCATTTT. Translation: CASSSGEGGPQHF. V gene TRBV7-2 combines with J gene TRBJ1-5, with D uncertain. Per the germline V gene, CDR1 is SGHTA and CDR2 is FQGNSA. Deletions cut 4 bases from V and 9 bases from J, with 13 bases between. The CDR3 has 13 amino acids.

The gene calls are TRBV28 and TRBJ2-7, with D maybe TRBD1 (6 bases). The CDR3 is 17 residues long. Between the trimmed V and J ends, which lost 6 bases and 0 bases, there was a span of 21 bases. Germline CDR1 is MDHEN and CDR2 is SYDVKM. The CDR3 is CASSRIRDTGFSYEQYF. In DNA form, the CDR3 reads TGTGCCAGCAGCCGTATCCGGGACACCGGCTTCTCCTACGAGCAGTACTTC.

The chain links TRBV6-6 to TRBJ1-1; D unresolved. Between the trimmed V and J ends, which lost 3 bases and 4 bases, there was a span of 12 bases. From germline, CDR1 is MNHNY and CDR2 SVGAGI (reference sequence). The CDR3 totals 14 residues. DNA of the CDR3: TGTGCCAGCAGTTATGGCGGGATTAGCACTGAAGCTTTCTTT. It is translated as CASSYGGISTEAFF.

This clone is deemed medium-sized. This CDR3 is CASSPDRGDYNQPQHF. CDR3 bases: TGTGCCAGCTCTCCCGACAGGGGCGACTACAATCAGCCCCAGCATTTT. This chain joins TRBV18 and TRBJ1-5; 8 bases agree with TRBD1. V lost 6 bases to trimming and J lost 3 bases; unmatched junction nucleotides: 10. The CDR3 covers 16 residues. The germline gives CDR1 KGHSH, CDR2 LQKENI.

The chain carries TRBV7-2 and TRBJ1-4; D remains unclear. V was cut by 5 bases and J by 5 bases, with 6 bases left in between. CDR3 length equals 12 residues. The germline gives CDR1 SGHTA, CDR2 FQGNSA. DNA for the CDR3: TGTGCCAGCAGCATCCTGAATGAAAAACTGTTTTTT. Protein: CASSILNEKLFF. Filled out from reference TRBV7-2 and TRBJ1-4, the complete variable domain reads GAGVSQSPSNKVTEKGKDVELRCDPISGHTALYWYRQSLGQGLEFLIYFQGNSAPDKSGLPSDRFSAERTGGSVSTLTIQRTQQEDSAVYLCASSILNEKLFFGSGTQLSVL.